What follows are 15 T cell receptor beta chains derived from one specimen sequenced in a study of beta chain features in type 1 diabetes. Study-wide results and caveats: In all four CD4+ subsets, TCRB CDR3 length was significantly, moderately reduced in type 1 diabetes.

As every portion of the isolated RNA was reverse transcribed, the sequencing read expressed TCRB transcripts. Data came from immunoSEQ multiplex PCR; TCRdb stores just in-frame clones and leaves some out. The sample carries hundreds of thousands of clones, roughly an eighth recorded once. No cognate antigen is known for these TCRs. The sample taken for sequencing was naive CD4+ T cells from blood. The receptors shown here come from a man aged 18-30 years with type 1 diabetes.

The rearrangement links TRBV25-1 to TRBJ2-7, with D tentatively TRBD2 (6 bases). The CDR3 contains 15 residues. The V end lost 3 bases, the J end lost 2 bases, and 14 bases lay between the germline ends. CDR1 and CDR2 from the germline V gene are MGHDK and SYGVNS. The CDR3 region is CASSEPGTLAYEQYF. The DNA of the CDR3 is TGTGCCAGCAGTGAGCCTGGGACTTTAGCCTACGAGCAGTACTTC.

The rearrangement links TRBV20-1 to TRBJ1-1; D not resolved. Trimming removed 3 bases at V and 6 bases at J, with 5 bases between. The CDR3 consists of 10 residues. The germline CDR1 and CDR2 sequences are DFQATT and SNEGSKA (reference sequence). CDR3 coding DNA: TGCAGTGCTAGGGTCGCTGAAGCTTTCTTT. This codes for CSARVAEAFF.

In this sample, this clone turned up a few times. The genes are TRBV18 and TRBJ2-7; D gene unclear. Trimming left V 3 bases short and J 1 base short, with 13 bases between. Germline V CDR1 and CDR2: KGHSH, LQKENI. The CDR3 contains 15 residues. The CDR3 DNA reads TGTGCCAGCTCACCCGGAGCCTTCCCATCCTACGAGCAGTACTTC. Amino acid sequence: CASSPGAFPSYEQYF.

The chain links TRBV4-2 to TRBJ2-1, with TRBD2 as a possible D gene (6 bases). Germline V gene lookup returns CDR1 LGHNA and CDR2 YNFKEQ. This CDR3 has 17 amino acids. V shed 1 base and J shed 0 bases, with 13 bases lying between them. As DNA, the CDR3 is TGTGCCAGCAGCCAAGTCATAGCGGCCCACTCCTACAATGAGCAGTTCTTC. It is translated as CASSQVIAAHSYNEQFF.

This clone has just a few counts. CDR3 bases: TGTGCCAGCAGCTTGGAGCAGGGCGACGAGCAGTACTTC. Its protein product is CASSLEQGDEQYF. The chain combines TRBV5-6 with TRBJ2-7; possible D gene TRBD1, 5 bases. The CDR3 is 13 residues long. V gave up 0 bases and J gave up 5 bases, with 9 bases separating them. Germline CDR1 is SGHDT and CDR2 is YYEEEE.

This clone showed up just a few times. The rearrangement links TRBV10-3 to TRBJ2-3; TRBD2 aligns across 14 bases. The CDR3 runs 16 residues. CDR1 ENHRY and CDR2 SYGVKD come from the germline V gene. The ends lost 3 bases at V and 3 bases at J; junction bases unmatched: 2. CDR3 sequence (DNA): TGTGCCATCAGTGACGGGACTAGCGGGAGAACAGATACGCAGTATTTT. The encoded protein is CAISDGTSGRTDTQYF.

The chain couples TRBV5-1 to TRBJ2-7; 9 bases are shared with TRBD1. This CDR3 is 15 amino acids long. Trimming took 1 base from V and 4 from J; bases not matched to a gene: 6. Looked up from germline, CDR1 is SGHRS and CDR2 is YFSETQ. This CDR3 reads CASSLMGQGIYEQYF. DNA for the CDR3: TGCGCCAGCAGCTTGATGGGACAGGGTATTTACGAGCAGTACTTC.

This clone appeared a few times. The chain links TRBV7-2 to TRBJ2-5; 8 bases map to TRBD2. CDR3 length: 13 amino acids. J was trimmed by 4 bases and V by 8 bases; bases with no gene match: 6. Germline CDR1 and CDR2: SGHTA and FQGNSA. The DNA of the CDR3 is TGTGCCAGCCGGGGGGGCCCAGGAGAGACCCAGTACTTC. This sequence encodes CASRGGPGETQYF.

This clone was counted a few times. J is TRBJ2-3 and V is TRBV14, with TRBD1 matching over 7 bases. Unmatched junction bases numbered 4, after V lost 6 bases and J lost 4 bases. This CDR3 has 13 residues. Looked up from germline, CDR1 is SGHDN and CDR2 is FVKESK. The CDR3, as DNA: TGTGCCAGCAGGCTTACAGGGGCAGATACGCAGTATTTT. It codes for CASRLTGADTQYF. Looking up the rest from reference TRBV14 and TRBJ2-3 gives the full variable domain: EAGVTQFPSHSVIEKGQTVTLRCDPISGHDNLYWYRRVMGKEIKFLLHFVKESKQDESGMPNNRFLAERTGGTYSTLKVQPAELEDSGVYFCASRLTGADTQYFGPGTRLTVL.

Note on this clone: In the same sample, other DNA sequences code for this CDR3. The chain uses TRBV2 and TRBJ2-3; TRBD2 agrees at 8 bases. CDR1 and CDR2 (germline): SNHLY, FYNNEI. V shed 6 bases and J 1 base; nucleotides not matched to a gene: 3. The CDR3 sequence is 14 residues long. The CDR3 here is CASSRGGRTDTQYF. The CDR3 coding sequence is TGTGCCAGCAGCCGCGGGGGGCGCACAGATACGCAGTATTTT.

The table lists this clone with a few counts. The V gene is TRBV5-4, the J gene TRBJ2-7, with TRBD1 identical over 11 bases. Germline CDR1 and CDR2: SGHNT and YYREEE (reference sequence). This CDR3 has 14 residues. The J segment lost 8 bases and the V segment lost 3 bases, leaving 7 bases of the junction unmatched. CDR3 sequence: CASSSRTGGLKQYF. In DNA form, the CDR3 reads TGTGCCAGCAGCTCCCGGACAGGGGGCCTTAAGCAGTACTTC.

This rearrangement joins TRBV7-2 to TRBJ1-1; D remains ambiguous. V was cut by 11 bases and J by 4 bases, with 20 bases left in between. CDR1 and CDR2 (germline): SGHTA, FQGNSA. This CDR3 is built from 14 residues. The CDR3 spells CALKRGLGSTEAFF. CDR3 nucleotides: TGTGCCCTAAAACGGGGTTTGGGTAGCACTGAAGCTTTCTTT. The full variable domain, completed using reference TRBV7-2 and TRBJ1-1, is GAGVSQSPSNKVTEKGKDVELRCDPISGHTALYWYRQSLGQGLEFLIYFQGNSAPDKSGLPSDRFSAERTGGSVSTLTIQRTQQEDSAVYLCALKRGLGSTEAFFGQGTRLTVV.

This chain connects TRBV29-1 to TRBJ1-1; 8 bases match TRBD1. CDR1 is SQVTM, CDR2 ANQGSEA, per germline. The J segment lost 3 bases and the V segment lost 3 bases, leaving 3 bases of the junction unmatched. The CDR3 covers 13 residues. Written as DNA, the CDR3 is TGCAGCGTTGACAGGGGGCAGCACACTGAAGCTTTCTTT. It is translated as CSVDRGQHTEAFF.

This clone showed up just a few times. The CDR3 region is CASSLTLPSAPLHF. The DNA of the CDR3 is TGTGCCAGCAGCTTAACCCTCCCGTCCGCACCCCTCCACTTT. The chain employs TRBV7-9 and TRBJ1-6, with D hard to call. The germline V gene encodes CDR1 SEHNR and CDR2 FQNEAQ (reference sequence). The V and J ends lost 2 bases and 11 bases respectively, with 13 bases between them. The CDR3 sequence is 14 residues long.

In DNA form, the CDR3 reads TGTGCCAGCAGCCAAGATAGTCCAGGTCCTTTCTCTGGAAACACCATATATTTT. Translation: CASSQDSPGPFSGNTIYF. The chain recombines TRBV4-2 with TRBJ1-3; D ambiguous. The CDR3 loop spans 18 amino acids. With 0 bases removed from V and 0 bases from J, the gap between germline ends came to 15 bases. CDR1 and CDR2 (germline): LGHNA, YNFKEQ.